A single count supports the clone carrying this T cell receptor (beta chain). As handled by the study authors: The assay estimated nucleated cells by amplifying reference gene primers. Generated by immunoSEQ multiplex PCR, the TCRdb table keeps only in-frame clones and is missing some. Clone size and the V and J calls come from that table; the DNA yielded D and trimming. The sample carries about 330,000 clones, roughly 86% recorded once. The data are from a study of blood T cell repertoires in COVID-19. Turning to the study itself: From T cells, B-cell-depleted T cells, or PBMCs came the material, which was cDNA or gDNA.

Germline V lookup: CDR1 KGHSH, CDR2 LQKENI. V shed 5 bases and J 5 bases; nucleotides not matched to a gene: 6. This CDR3 comprises 14 residues. The sample was peripheral blood. The clonotype comes from a woman between 50 and 59 years old with acute or convalescent COVID-19. The chain is built from TRBV18 and TRBJ1-1, with 9 bases lining up with TRBD1. This chain's CDR3 is CASSTGTGRTEAFF. CDR3 DNA sequence: TGTGCCAGCTCAACAGGGACAGGGCGAACTGAAGCTTTCTTT.